Described below is a single T cell receptor (beta chain) sequence and its context. Its antigen remains unknown. PCR was performed a second time for roughly 7 to 11 cycles using a sample-barcoded 5' primer and a J-beta primer mix. MiXCR, run by TCRdb on the 5' RACE reads, gives a single entry per CDR3 protein. The data contain about 540,000 distinct CDR3 sequences, 24% of them singletons. These data belong to a study of blood T cells in healthy people across ages. Study results and limitations: Long-lived and aged donors differed, with more naive CD4+ cells and higher diversity in the long-lived. The lack of PBMC sorting stopped any conclusive naive versus antigen-experienced comparison.

This same sample was also taken into another study, of T cells of mothers and their children.

Sample: blood. This TCR was sampled from a boy aged 5-17 years in good health.

CDR3 sequence: CASSLVRGPGETQYF. The DNA of the CDR3 is TGTGCCAGCAGCTTAGTTAGGGGTCCAGGGGAGACCCAGTACTTC. The V and J genes are TRBV7-8 and TRBJ2-5, with D perhaps TRBD1 (5 bases). The CDR3 has 15 residues. Looked up from germline, CDR1 is SGHVS and CDR2 is FQNEAQ. The V end was cut by 1 base, the J end by 5 bases, with 14 bases between.